The 17 T cell receptor beta chains given below trace back to one sample, sequenced in a study of CD8+ T cells in alopecia areata. Following RNA extraction, reverse transcription yielded cDNA that acted as the sequencing template. Clones were sequenced by immunoSEQ multiplex PCR, and TCRdb holds only the in-frame ones, with some missing. The sample lists about 150,000 clones; roughly 61% were seen once. Sequencing was performed on CD4+ T cells sorted from blood, taken at week 0. These receptors were obtained from a human donor with alopecia areata.

The chain recombines TRBV29-1 with TRBJ1-1, with 7 bases matching TRBD1. CDR1 is SQVTM, CDR2 ANQGSEA, per germline. The V gene end was trimmed by 4 bases and the J gene end by 0 bases; junction bases not matched to a gene: 5. CDR3 length: 14 amino acids. The CDR3 nucleotides read TGCAGCGTTGGACAGGGAGGAATGAACACTGAAGCTTTCTTT. This sequence encodes CSVGQGGMNTEAFF.

V gene TRBV5-6 combines with J gene TRBJ1-2; maybe TRBD1 (5 bases). The ends were cut back, 3 bases at V and 4 bases at J, with 10 bases in the middle. This CDR3 is 13 amino acids long. In germline, CDR1 is SGHDT, CDR2 YYEEEE. As DNA, the CDR3 is TGTGCCAGCAGCTCTACAGGAGTCTATGGCTACACCTTC. This translates into CASSSTGVYGYTF. The full variable domain, rest sourced from reference TRBV5-6 and TRBJ1-2, is DAGVTQSPTHLIKTRGQQVTLRCSPKSGHDTVSWYQQALGQGPQFIFQYYEEEERQRGNFPDRFSGHQFPNYSSELNVNALLLGDSALYLCASSSTGVYGYTFGSGTRLTVV.

The chain employs TRBV5-1 and TRBJ2-3; weak D call: TRBD2 (6 bases). The V gene lost 5 bases and the J gene lost 2 bases, with 21 bases spanning the gap. Germline CDR1 and CDR2: SGHRS and YFSETQ. The length of the CDR3 is 17 residues. DNA for the CDR3: TGCGCCAGCAGTCCCTCTCTTGGCGGGGCCGACACAGATACGCAGTATTTT. It translates to CASSPSLGGADTDTQYF.

This clone was seen a single time. This chain uses TRBV30 with TRBJ1-3; D remains ambiguous. The ends were cut back, 4 bases at V and 2 bases at J, with 12 bases in the middle. CDR1 GTSNPN and CDR2 SVGIG come from the germline V gene (reference sequence). This CDR3 has 14 amino acids. The DNA for the CDR3 is TGTGCCTGGAACCTCCTCCAAGCTGGAAACACCATATATTTT. This codes for CAWNLLQAGNTIYF.

The DNA of the CDR3 is TGTGCCCGCGTTGGGGCAGACACTAACTATGGCTACACCTTC. Protein sequence: CARVGADTNYGYTF. The chain is built from TRBV30 and TRBJ1-2; D is perhaps TRBD1 (5 bases). The CDR3 has 14 residues. Trimming took off 8 bases at V and 0 bases at J, with 16 bases between the two ends. In germline, CDR1 is GTSNPN, CDR2 SVGIG (reference sequence).

There are a few counts of this clone. This rearrangement joins TRBV29-1 to TRBJ2-6; a possible D gene is TRBD1 (5 bases). Germline CDR1 and CDR2: SQVTM and ANQGSEA. The CDR3 is 15 amino acids. V was clipped by 5 bases and J by 1 base, with 12 bases between them. CDR3 residues: CSVRPRASGANVLTF. The CDR3 region has the DNA TGCAGCGTTCGACCCAGGGCGTCTGGGGCCAACGTCCTGACTTTC.

V gene TRBV7-6 combines with J gene TRBJ2-3, with a possible D match to TRBD1 (5 bases). The CDR3 length is 15 residues. The V end was cut by 5 bases, the J end by 0 bases, with 12 bases between. CDR1 and CDR2 (germline): SGHVS, FNYEAQ. The DNA for the CDR3 is TGTGCCAGCAGCCGACAGATTACTAGCACAGATACGCAGTATTTT. Translation gives CASSRQITSTDTQYF.

V gene TRBV5-1 combines with J gene TRBJ2-7; 9 bases line up with TRBD2. J lost 3 bases, V lost 0 bases, and 4 bases had no gene match. This CDR3 comprises 15 residues. The germline gives CDR1 SGHRS, CDR2 YFSETQ. This CDR3 is CASSLVVAGDYEQYF. DNA of the CDR3: TGCGCCAGCAGCTTGGTAGTAGCGGGGGACTACGAGCAGTACTTC.

This clone came up a few times. This rearrangement joins TRBV5-1 to TRBJ1-6, with a weak D call TRBD1 (6 bases). The CDR3 covers 16 residues. V was trimmed by 3 bases and J by 4 bases, leaving 14 bases between them. From germline, CDR1 is SGHRS and CDR2 YFSETQ. CDR3 sequence: CASSSTGLVYNSPLHF. CDR3 sequence (DNA): TGCGCCAGCAGCTCTACAGGGTTGGTTTATAATTCACCCCTCCACTTT.

This clone occurred once. The chain couples TRBV7-3 to TRBJ2-5; TRBD1 might be the D (6 bases). Between the trimmed V and J ends, which lost 3 bases and 5 bases, there was a span of 16 bases. Looked up from germline, CDR1 is SGHTA and CDR2 is FQGTGA. The CDR3 has 15 amino acids. The CDR3, as DNA: TGTGCCAGCAGCTTTCAGGGCTTCCAGGGGGAGACCCAGTACTTC. It codes for CASSFQGFQGETQYF. Full variable domain (remainder filled in from reference TRBV7-3 and TRBJ2-5): GAGVSQTPSNKVTEKGKYVELRCDPISGHTALYWYRQSLGQGPEFLIYFQGTGAADDSGLPNDRFFAVRPEGSVSTLKIQRTERGDSAVYLCASSFQGFQGETQYFGPGTRLLVL.

The chain carries TRBV2 and TRBJ1-6; 7 nucleotides match TRBD1. The CDR3 contains 17 residues. Unmatched junction bases numbered 8, after V lost 6 bases and J lost 0 bases. The germline gives CDR1 SNHLY, CDR2 FYNNEI. The CDR3 nucleotides are TGTGCCAGCAGGGACAGGCAACGAAGCTCCTATAATTCACCCCTCCACTTT. Its translation: CASRDRQRSSYNSPLHF. The full variable domain, its missing parts supplied by reference TRBV2 and TRBJ1-6, is EPEVTQTPSHQVTQMGQEVILRCVPISNHLYFYWYRQILGQKVEFLVSFYNNEISEKSEIFDDQFSVERPDGSNFTLKIRSTKLEDSAMYFCASRDRQRSSYNSPLHFGNGTRLTVT.

V and J are TRBV29-1 and TRBJ1-1; D uncertain. Germline CDR1 reads SQVTM; CDR2 reads ANQGSEA. The CDR3 sequence is 12 residues long. V dropped 5 bases and J dropped 2 bases, with 9 bases sitting between them. The CDR3, as DNA: TGCAGCGTTCAACACGGCAACACTGAAGCTTTCTTT. This codes for CSVQHGNTEAFF. Supplemented by reference TRBV29-1 and TRBJ1-1, the full variable domain reads SAVISQKPSRDICQRGTSLTIQCQVDSQVTMMFWYRQQPGQSLTLIATANQGSEATYESGFVIDKFPISRPNLTFSTLTVSNMSPEDSSIYLCSVQHGNTEAFFGQGTRLTVV.

Comment on this clone: The germline gene is not matched at one end of the junction; a read error may be the cause. J is TRBJ2-2 and V is TRBV7-2; no clear D. The CDR3 is 13 residues long. The germline V gene encodes CDR1 SGHTA and CDR2 FQGNSA. The CDR3 DNA sequence: TGTGCCAGCAGCTTAGACAACATCGGGGAGCTGTTTTTT. Translating gives CASSLDNIGELFF.

The chain couples TRBV13 to TRBJ2-7; TRBD2 is a possible D gene (5 bases). CDR3 size: 11 residues. Germline CDR1 is PRHDT and CDR2 is FYEKMQ (reference sequence). V lost 5 bases and J lost 6, with 8 bases in between. As DNA, the CDR3 is TGTGCCAGCAGCCTCACTAGCGAGCAGTACTTC. Translated: CASSLTSEQYF.

The chain combines TRBV4-3 with TRBJ2-1; D unclear. The CDR3 spans 13 residues. V was cut by 0 bases and J by 5 bases, with 5 bases left in between. In germline, CDR1 is LGHNA, CDR2 YSLEER. In DNA, the CDR3 is TGCGCCAGCAGCCAAGAGCGGAACAATGAGCAGTTCTTC. This codes for CASSQERNNEQFF.

V and J are TRBV9 and TRBJ1-3, with a possible D match to TRBD1 (5 bases). Trimming stripped 3 bases from V and 0 bases from J, with 10 bases between. The germline V gene encodes CDR1 SGDLS and CDR2 YYNGEE. The CDR3 contains 15 residues. CDR3 sequence: CASSDRDFSGNTIYF. As DNA, the CDR3 is TGTGCCAGCAGCGACCGGGACTTCTCTGGAAACACCATATATTTT.

This chain's CDR3 is CASSQDLGTGVRGYTF. CDR3 in DNA: TGTGCCAGCAGCCAAGATTTGGGGACAGGGGTTCGAGGCTACACCTTC. This sequence joins TRBV4-2 and TRBJ1-2; 10 bases align to TRBD1. This CDR3 comprises 16 residues. Germline V lookup: CDR1 LGHNA, CDR2 YNFKEQ. Trimming removed 0 bases from V and 8 bases from J; junction bases left unmatched: 9.